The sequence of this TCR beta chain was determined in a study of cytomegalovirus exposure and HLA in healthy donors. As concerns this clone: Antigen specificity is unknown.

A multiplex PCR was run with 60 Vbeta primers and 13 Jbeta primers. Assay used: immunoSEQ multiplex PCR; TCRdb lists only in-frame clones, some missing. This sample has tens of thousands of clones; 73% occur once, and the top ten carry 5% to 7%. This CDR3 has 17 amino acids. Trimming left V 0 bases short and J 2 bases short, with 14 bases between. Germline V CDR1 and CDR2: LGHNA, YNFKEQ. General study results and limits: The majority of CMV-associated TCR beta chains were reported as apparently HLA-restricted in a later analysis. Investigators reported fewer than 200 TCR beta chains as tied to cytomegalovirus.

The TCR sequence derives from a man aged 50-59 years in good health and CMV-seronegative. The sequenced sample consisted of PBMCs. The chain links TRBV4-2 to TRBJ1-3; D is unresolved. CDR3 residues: CASSQEGAYSAGNTIYF. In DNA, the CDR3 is TGTGCCAGCAGCCAAGAGGGAGCCTACTCGGCTGGAAACACCATATATTTT.